Following are 9 T cell receptor beta chains from one sample sequenced in a study of response to subunit inactivated influenza vaccine. TCRdb itself ran the RT-PCR reads through MiXCR, one entry per CDR3 protein. The sample shows 400,000 to 550,000 distinct CDR3 sequences, about 25% of them seen only once. Sequenced here: CD4+ T cells sorted from PBMCs, sampled about 5 days after vaccination. These receptors were collected from a man aged 45-60 years who received an inactivated influenza vaccine.

Note on this clonotype: One base away lies a much larger clone, so this may be a sequencing read error. This chain uses TRBV7-7 with TRBJ2-1; 7 positions match TRBD1. CDR1 and CDR2 (germline): SSHAT, FNYEAQ (reference sequence). The CDR3 has 13 amino acids. CDR3 nucleotide sequence: TGTGCCATCAGCTCAAACAGGGGTAATGAGCAGTTCTTC. Its translation is CAISSNRGNEQFF.

This clonotype was seen many times. The chain employs TRBV6-1 and TRBJ2-1, with 10 bases identical to TRBD2. V lost 6 bases, J lost 4 bases, and 12 bases stayed unmatched. The CDR3 runs to 17 residues. Germline CDR1 is MNHNS and CDR2 is SASEGT. The DNA for the CDR3 is TGTGCCAGCAGCCCAAACCTAGCGGGGGACCGGTACAATGAGCAGTTCTTC. Its protein product is CASSPNLAGDRYNEQFF.

This clonotype was detected ten times or more. The chain is built from TRBV4-1 and TRBJ2-5; D might be TRBD1 (6 bases). This CDR3 is built from 14 residues. Trimming took off 2 bases at V and 3 bases at J, with 10 bases between the two ends. Looked up from germline, CDR1 is MGHRA and CDR2 is YSYEKL. CDR3: CASSQPWTEETQYF. The CDR3, as DNA: TGCGCCAGCAGCCAACCTTGGACAGAAGAGACCCAGTACTTC.

In this sample, this clonotype turned up a few times. The CDR3 reads CASSFTTGPHEQYF. In nucleotides, the CDR3 is TGTGCCAGCAGTTTCACTACAGGCCCGCACGAGCAGTACTTC. The chain joins TRBV12-3 or TRBV12-4 to TRBJ2-7; tentative D call: TRBD1 (5 bases). The CDR3 contains 14 residues. The ends were cut back, 3 bases at V and 5 bases at J, with 14 bases in the middle.

The V and J genes are TRBV5-1 and TRBJ1-1, with 9 bases identical to TRBD1. The trim removed 4 bases at V and 2 bases at J, leaving 9 bases unmatched. The CDR3 runs 16 residues. The germline CDR1 and CDR2 sequences are SGHRS and YFSETQ. DNA of the CDR3: TGCGCCAGCAGCATGATACAGGGGGCCGGTAACACTGAAGCTTTCTTT. Its translation: CASSMIQGAGNTEAFF. Variable domain in full (rest from reference TRBV5-1 and TRBJ1-1): KAGVTQTPRYLIKTRGQQVTLSCSPISGHRSVSWYQQTPGQGLQFLFEYFSETQRNKGNFPGRFSGRQFSNSRSEMNVSTLELGDSALYLCASSMIQGAGNTEAFFGQGTRLTVV.

This clonotype was found a few times. CDR3 DNA sequence: TGTGCCAGCAGCCAAGTCCTGACTAGCGGGAGGTCTAGCGAGCAGTACTTC. The encoded protein is CASSQVLTSGRSSEQYF. The V call is TRBV3-1, the J call TRBJ2-7, with TRBD2 identical over 13 bases. J gave up 6 bases and V 1 base, and 9 bases lay outside the gene matches. This CDR3 has 17 residues. Germline V gene sequence: CDR1 LGHDT, CDR2 YNNKEL (reference sequence).

V and J are TRBV6-5 and TRBJ2-2; D is unclear. With 2 bases removed from V and 3 bases from J, the gap between germline ends came to 4 bases. The CDR3 has 13 amino acids. Germline CDR1 is MNHEY and CDR2 is SVGAGI. CDR3 residues: CASSYQYTGELFF. DNA for the CDR3: TGTGCCAGCAGTTACCAGTACACCGGGGAGCTGTTTTTT.

The V and J genes are TRBV7-9 and TRBJ2-2; 10 bases are a match to TRBD1. The CDR3 length is 16 residues. Germline V gene lookup returns CDR1 SEHNR and CDR2 FQNEAQ (reference sequence). With 5 bases clipped from V and 3 bases from J, the junction kept 6 bases outside the gene matches. The CDR3 loop reads CASSGSGTGDTGELFF. For the CDR3, the DNA is TGTGCCAGCAGCGGGAGCGGGACAGGGGACACCGGGGAGCTGTTTTTT.

The gene calls are TRBV4-3 and TRBJ2-2, with D hard to call. This CDR3 contains 15 residues. The germline V and J ends were trimmed by 1 base and 5 bases, with 11 bases remaining between them. CDR1 and CDR2 from the germline V gene are LGHNA and YSLEER. In nucleotides, the CDR3 is TGCGCCAGCAGCCAAGTCACAGTAGGGACCGGGGAGCTGTTTTTT. Encoded protein: CASSQVTVGTGELFF.